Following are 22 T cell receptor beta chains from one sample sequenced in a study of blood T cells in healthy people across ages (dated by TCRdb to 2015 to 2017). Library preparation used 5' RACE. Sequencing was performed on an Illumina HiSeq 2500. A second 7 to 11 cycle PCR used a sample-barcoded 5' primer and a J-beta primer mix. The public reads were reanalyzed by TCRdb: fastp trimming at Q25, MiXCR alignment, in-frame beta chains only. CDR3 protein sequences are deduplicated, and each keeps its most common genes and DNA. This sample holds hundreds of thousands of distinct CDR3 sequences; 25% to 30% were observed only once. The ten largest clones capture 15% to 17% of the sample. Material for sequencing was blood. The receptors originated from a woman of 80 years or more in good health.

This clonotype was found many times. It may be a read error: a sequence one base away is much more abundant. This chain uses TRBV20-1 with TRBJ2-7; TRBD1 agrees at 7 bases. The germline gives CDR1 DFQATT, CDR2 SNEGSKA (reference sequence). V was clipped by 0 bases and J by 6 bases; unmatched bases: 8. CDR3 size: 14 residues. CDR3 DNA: TGCAGTGCTAGAGACGGAAACAGGGGTCGCGAGCAGTACTTC. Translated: CSARDGNRGREQYF.

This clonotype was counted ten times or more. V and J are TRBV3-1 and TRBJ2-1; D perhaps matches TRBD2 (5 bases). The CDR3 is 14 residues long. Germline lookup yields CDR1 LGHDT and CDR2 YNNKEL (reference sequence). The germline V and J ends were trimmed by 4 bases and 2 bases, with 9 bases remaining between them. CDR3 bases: TGTGCCAGCAGCCCTCCGGAGGCCTACAATGAGCAGTTCTTC. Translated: CASSPPEAYNEQFF.

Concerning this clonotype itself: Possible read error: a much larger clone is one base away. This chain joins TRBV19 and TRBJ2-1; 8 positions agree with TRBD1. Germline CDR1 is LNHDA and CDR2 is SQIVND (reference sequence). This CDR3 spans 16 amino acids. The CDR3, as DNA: TGTGCCAGTAGACATACCCGGACAGGGTACTACGATGAGCAGTTCTTC. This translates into CASRHTRTGYYDEQFF.

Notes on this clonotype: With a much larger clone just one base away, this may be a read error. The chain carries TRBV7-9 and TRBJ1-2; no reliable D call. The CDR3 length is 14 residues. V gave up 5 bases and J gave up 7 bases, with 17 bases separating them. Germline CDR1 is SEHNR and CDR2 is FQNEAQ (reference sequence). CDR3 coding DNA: TGTGCCAGCAGCCTTAACCGGCAGGACTGTGGCTACACCTTC. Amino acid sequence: CASSLNRQDCGYTF.

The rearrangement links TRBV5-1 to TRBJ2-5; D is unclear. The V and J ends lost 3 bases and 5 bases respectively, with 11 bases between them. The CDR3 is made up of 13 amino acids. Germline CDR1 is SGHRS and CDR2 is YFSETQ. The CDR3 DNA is TGCGCCAGCAGCTCCCTCACCCGGGAGACCCAGTACTTC. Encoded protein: CASSSLTRETQYF.

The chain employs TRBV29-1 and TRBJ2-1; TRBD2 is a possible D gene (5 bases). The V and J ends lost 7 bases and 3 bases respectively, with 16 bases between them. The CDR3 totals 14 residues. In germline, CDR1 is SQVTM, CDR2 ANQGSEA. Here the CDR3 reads CSGADFSRYNEQFF. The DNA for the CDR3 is TGCAGCGGGGCGGACTTCTCACGCTACAATGAGCAGTTCTTC.

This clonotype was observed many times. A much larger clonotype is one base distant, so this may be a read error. The CDR3 DNA reads TGTGCCAGCAGAGGGGGGACAGGGGGGTATGGCTACACCTTC. Translation: CASRGGTGGYGYTF. The chain recombines TRBV12-3 or TRBV12-4 with TRBJ1-2, with 11 bases identical to TRBD1. This CDR3 has 14 residues. V was clipped by 6 bases and J by 5 bases; unmatched bases: 5.

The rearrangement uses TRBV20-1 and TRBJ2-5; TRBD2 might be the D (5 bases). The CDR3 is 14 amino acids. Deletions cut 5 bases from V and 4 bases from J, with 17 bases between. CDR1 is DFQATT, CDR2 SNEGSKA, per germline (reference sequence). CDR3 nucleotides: TGCAGTGCTTATCCCCTGAGGGCGGGAGAGACCCAGTACTTC. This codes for CSAYPLRAGETQYF.

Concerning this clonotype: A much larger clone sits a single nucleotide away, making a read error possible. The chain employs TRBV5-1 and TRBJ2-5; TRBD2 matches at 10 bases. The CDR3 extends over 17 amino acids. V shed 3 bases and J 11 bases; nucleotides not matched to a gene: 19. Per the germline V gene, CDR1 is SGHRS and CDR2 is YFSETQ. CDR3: CASSSRTSGASYNEQYF. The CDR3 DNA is TGCGCCAGCAGCTCGAGAACTAGCGGGGCCTCCTACAATGAGCAGTACTTC.

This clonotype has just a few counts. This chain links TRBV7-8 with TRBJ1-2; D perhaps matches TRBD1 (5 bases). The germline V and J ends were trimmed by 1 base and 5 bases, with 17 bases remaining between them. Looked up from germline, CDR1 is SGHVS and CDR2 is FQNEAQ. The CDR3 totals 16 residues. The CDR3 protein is CASSLGQGQGVYGYTF. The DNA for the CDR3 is TGTGCCAGCAGCTTAGGTCAGGGCCAGGGTGTATATGGCTACACCTTC.

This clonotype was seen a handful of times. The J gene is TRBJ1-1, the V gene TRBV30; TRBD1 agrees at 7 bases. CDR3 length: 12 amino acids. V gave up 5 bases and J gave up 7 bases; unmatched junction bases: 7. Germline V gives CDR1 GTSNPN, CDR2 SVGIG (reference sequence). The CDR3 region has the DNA TGTGCCTGGGGTGGGAACAGGGGTGAAGCTTTCTTT. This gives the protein CAWGGNRGEAFF.

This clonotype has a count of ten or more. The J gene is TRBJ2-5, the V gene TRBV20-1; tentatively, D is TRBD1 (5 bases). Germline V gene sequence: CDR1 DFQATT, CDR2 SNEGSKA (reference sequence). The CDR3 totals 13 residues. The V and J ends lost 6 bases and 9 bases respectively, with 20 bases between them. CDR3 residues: CSALNTGLQAQYF. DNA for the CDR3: TGCAGTGCCCTAAACACCGGTTTACAGGCCCAGTACTTC.

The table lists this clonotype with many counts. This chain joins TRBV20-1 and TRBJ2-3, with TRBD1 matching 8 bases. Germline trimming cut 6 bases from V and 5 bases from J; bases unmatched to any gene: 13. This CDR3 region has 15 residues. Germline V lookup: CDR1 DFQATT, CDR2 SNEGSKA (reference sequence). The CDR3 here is CSAPSGQANQDTQYF. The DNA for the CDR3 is TGCAGTGCCCCTTCGGGACAGGCCAACCAAGATACGCAGTATTTT.

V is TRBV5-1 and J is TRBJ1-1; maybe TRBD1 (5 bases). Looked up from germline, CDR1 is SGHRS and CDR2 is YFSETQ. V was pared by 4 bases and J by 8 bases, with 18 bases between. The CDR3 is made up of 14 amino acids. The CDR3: CASSREGTISEAFF. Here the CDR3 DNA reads TGCGCCAGCAGCCGTGAGGGGACTATAAGCGAAGCTTTCTTT.

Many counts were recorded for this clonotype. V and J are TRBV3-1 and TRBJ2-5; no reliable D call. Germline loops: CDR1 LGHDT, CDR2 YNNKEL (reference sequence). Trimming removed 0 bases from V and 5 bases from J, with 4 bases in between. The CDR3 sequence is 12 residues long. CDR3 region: CASSQDMETQYF. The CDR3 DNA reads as TGTGCCAGCAGCCAAGATATGGAGACCCAGTACTTC.

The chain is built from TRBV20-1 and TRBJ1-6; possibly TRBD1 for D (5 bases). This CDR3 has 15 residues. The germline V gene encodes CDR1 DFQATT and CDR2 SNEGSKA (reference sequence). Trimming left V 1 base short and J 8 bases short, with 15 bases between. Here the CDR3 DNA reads TGCAGTGCTAGAGTTTGGGGGACCCCGGATTCACCCCTCCACTTT. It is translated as CSARVWGTPDSPLHF.

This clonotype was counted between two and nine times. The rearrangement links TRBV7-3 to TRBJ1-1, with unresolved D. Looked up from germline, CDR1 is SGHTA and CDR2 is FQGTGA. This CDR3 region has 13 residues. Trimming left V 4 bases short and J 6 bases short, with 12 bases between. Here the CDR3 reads CASSWRPRSEAFF. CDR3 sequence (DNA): TGTGCCAGCAGCTGGAGGCCGCGGTCTGAAGCTTTCTTT. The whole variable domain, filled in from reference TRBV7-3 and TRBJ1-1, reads GAGVSQTPSNKVTEKGKYVELRCDPISGHTALYWYRQSLGQGPEFLIYFQGTGAADDSGLPNDRFFAVRPEGSVSTLKIQRTERGDSAVYLCASSWRPRSEAFFGQGTRLTVV.

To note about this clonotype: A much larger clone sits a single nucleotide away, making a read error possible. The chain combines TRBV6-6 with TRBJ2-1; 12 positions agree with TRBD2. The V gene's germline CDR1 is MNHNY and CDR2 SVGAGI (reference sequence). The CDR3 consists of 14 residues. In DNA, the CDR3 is TGTACCAGCAGCCATCTAGCGGGGGGGAATGAGCAGTTCTTC. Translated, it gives CTSSHLAGGNEQFF.

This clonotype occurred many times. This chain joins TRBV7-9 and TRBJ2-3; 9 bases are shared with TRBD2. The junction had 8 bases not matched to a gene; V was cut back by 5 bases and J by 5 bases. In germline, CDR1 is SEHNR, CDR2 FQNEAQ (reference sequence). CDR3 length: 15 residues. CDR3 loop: CASSPAGGALDTQYF. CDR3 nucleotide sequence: TGTGCCAGCAGCCCGGCGGGGGGGGCGTTAGATACGCAGTATTTT.

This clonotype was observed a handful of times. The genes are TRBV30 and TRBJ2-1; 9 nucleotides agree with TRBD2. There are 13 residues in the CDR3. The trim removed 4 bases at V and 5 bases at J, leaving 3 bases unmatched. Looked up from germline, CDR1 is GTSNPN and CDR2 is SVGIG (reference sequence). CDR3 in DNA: TGTGCCTGGACCAGCGGGGGGAACAATGAGCAGTTCTTC. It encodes CAWTSGGNNEQFF.

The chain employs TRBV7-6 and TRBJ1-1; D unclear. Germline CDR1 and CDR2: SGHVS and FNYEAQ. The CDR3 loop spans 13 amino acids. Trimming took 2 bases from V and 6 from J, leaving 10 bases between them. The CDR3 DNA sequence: TGTGCCAGCAGCTTAACCCCGGTGTCTGAAGCTTTCTTT. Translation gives CASSLTPVSEAFF.

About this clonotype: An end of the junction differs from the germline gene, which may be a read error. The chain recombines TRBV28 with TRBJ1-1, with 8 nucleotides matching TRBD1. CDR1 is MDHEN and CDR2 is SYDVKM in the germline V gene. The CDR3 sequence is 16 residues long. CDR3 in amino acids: CAGSPRGTGRNTEAFF. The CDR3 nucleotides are TGTGCCGGCAGCCCCCGGGGGACAGGAAGGAACACTGAAGCTTTCTTT.